One sample yielded the 29 T cell receptor beta chains listed below, sequenced in a study of shared clonotypes between healthy human individuals. Sequencing used immunoSEQ multiplex PCR; TCRdb keeps in-frame clones, though not all of them. The sample contains millions of clones, 93% of which appear only once. Sequences were obtained from naive CD4+ T cells from PBMCs. Subset reported: CD45RA+ positively selected. Source of these receptors: a man younger than 35 in good health. Some clones in this sample may be carry-over from other donors' samples.

J is TRBJ2-5 and V is TRBV4-1, with 7 nucleotides matching TRBD2. This CDR3 contains 16 residues. In germline, CDR1 is MGHRA, CDR2 YSYEKL. The V segment lost 5 bases and the J segment 1 base; nucleotides outside the gene matches: 10. In DNA form, the CDR3 reads TGCGCCAGCAGCGTCGGATGGCGGGAGAGCCAAGAGACCCAGTACTTC. Translating it yields CASSVGWRESQETQYF.

Regarding this clone: This CDR3 is also generated by other DNA sequences in the sample. The chain joins TRBV28 to TRBJ1-3, with 7 bases that match TRBD1. The CDR3 sequence is 15 residues long. V gave up 4 bases and J gave up 2 bases; unmatched junction bases: 5. In germline, CDR1 is MDHEN, CDR2 SYDVKM. The CDR3 is CASSSAGTAGNTIYF. CDR3 DNA: TGTGCCAGCAGTTCAGCCGGGACAGCTGGAAACACCATATATTTT.

Worth noting for this clone: The same CDR3 is also encoded by other DNA sequences in this sample. The chain is built from TRBV7-3 and TRBJ2-2; TRBD1 might be the D (6 bases). The CDR3 extends over 13 amino acids. Per germline, CDR1 SGHTA and CDR2 FQGTGA. The germline V and J ends were trimmed by 4 bases and 4 bases, with 7 bases remaining between them. CDR3 loop: CASSSQGTGELFF. The CDR3 nucleotides read TGTGCCAGCAGCTCACAGGGCACCGGGGAGCTGTTTTTT.

Regarding this clone: The same CDR3 also results from other DNA sequences found in this sample. The chain recombines TRBV28 with TRBJ1-5; D is possibly TRBD1 (5 bases). Germline lookup yields CDR1 MDHEN and CDR2 SYDVKM. The length of the CDR3 is 12 residues. V dropped 4 bases and J dropped 7 bases, with 8 bases sitting between them. The chain's CDR3 is CASSSGPQPQHF. The CDR3 nucleotides read TGTGCCAGCAGTTCGGGACCGCAGCCCCAGCATTTT.

Points on this clone: At the DNA level, this CDR3 is encoded by other sequences in the same sample as well. The V call is TRBV30, the J call TRBJ1-5; D is possibly TRBD1 (6 bases). In germline, CDR1 is GTSNPN, CDR2 SVGIG (reference sequence). V was clipped by 4 bases and J by 5 bases, with 15 bases between them. The CDR3 sequence is 14 residues long. CDR3 protein: CAWNVQGGDQPQHF. The CDR3 region has the DNA TGTGCCTGGAATGTACAGGGCGGGGATCAGCCCCAGCATTTT.

The chain uses TRBV9 and TRBJ2-7, with TRBD1 matching over 8 bases. CDR1 and CDR2 from the germline V gene are SGDLS and YYNGEE. This CDR3 has 15 residues. Losses at the gene ends were 3 bases for V and 2 bases for J; bases not matched to a gene: 7. CDR3 sequence (DNA): TGTGCCAGCAGCGGGGGGGACAGGATCCCCTACGAGCAGTACTTC. This gives the protein CASSGGDRIPYEQYF.

The chain employs TRBV28 and TRBJ1-1; TRBD1 matches 8 bases. The CDR3 covers 14 residues. CDR1 and CDR2 (germline): MDHEN, SYDVKM. Losses at the gene ends were 4 bases for V and 11 bases for J; bases not matched to a gene: 12. The CDR3 nucleotides are TGTGCCAGCAGTTCCGGGACAGGAAACGACCGGGCTTTCTTT. It yields the protein CASSSGTGNDRAFF.

This rearrangement joins TRBV4-1 to TRBJ2-5, with 8 bases that match TRBD2. Per the germline V gene, CDR1 is MGHRA and CDR2 is YSYEKL. The CDR3 loop spans 17 amino acids. The ends lost 0 bases at V and 10 bases at J; junction bases unmatched: 16. CDR3 nucleotides: TGCGCCAGCAGCCAAGAAGTAGTCTCGGGACTAGTGGGGTTCCAGTACTTC. It yields the protein CASSQEVVSGLVGFQYF.

This sequence joins TRBV28 and TRBJ1-2; D is perhaps TRBD1 (6 bases). The germline gives CDR1 MDHEN, CDR2 SYDVKM. The CDR3 runs 14 residues. V was clipped by 4 bases and J by 4 bases, with 13 bases between them. For the CDR3, the DNA is TGTGCCAGCAGTTCTCAGGGGAGAACCTATGGCTACACCTTC. It encodes CASSSQGRTYGYTF.

The V gene is TRBV6-5, the J gene TRBJ1-1; the match to TRBD1 covers 7 bases. The CDR3 loop spans 14 amino acids. Germline V gene data show CDR1 as MNHEY and CDR2 as SVGAGI. V trimming: 6 bases; J trimming: 2 bases; junction bases outside the gene matches: 6. CDR3 sequence: CASRKGQPNTEAFF. As DNA, the CDR3 is TGTGCCAGCAGGAAGGGACAGCCTAACACTGAAGCTTTCTTT.

This clone was seen only a few times. The V and J genes are TRBV11-2 and TRBJ2-7, with 8 bases aligning to TRBD1. The CDR3 runs to 15 residues. V shed 4 bases, J shed 2 bases, and the junction held 7 bases outside the gene matches. Germline V CDR1 and CDR2: SGHAT, FQNNGV. DNA of the CDR3: TGTGCCAGCAGCTCGCCGGGACAGGACCCCTACGAGCAGTACTTC. Translated, it gives CASSSPGQDPYEQYF.

The rearrangement uses TRBV7-6 and TRBJ2-5; D possibly corresponds to TRBD2 (6 bases). Trimming pared 2 bases from V and 9 bases from J, leaving 19 bases between. This CDR3 has 15 residues. Looked up from germline, CDR1 is SGHVS and CDR2 is FNYEAQ. The CDR3 DNA reads as TGTGCCAGCAGCTTACAGGGACTTCATTTGGGGGCCCAGTACTTC. Protein product: CASSLQGLHLGAQYF.

The gene calls are TRBV20-1 and TRBJ2-1, with D uncertain. The germline CDR1 and CDR2 sequences are DFQATT and SNEGSKA (reference sequence). Trimming took off 8 bases at V and 5 bases at J, with 10 bases between the two ends. This CDR3 is 11 amino acids long. Here the CDR3 DNA reads TGCAGTACAACAGATCACAATGAGCAGTTCTTC. Its protein is CSTTDHNEQFF.

J is TRBJ1-2 and V is TRBV4-3; D not resolved. With 4 bases removed from V and 0 bases from J, the gap between germline ends came to 9 bases. Germline V lookup: CDR1 LGHNA, CDR2 YSLEER. The CDR3 sequence is 14 residues long. In DNA form, the CDR3 reads TGCGCCAGCAGCCGAGGCAGGACTAACTATGGCTACACCTTC. Protein sequence: CASSRGRTNYGYTF.

The chain carries TRBV11-3 and TRBJ2-2; 16 positions agree with TRBD2. V shed 5 bases and J 6 bases; nucleotides not matched to a gene: 3. From germline, CDR1 is SGHNT and CDR2 YENEEA. CDR3 length: 16 residues. CDR3 protein: CASSPGTSGRAGELFF. The DNA for the CDR3 is TGTGCCAGCAGCCCCGGGACTAGCGGGAGGGCCGGGGAGCTGTTTTTT.

The chain links TRBV10-3 to TRBJ2-7; 14 bases are shared with TRBD2. Germline V gene sequence: CDR1 ENHRY, CDR2 SYGVKD. J was trimmed by 3 bases and V by 3 bases; bases with no gene match: 4. This CDR3 is 16 amino acids long. The CDR3 DNA sequence: TGTGCCATCAGTGAACGGACTAGCGGGAGGATCTACGAGCAGTACTTC. This encodes CAISERTSGRIYEQYF.

Notes on this clone: In the same sample, other DNA sequences code for this CDR3. The V call is TRBV5-1, the J call TRBJ2-1; TRBD2 matches at 9 bases. Germline CDR1 reads SGHRS; CDR2 reads YFSETQ. The V and J ends lost 2 bases and 4 bases, in that order; junction bases with no gene match: 1. This CDR3 region has 14 residues. In DNA form, the CDR3 reads TGCGCCAGCAGCTTAACTAGCGGGTACAATGAGCAGTTCTTC. It yields the protein CASSLTSGYNEQFF. The complete variable domain, with remaining parts taken from reference TRBV5-1 and TRBJ2-1, reads KAGVTQTPRYLIKTRGQQVTLSCSPISGHRSVSWYQQTPGQGLQFLFEYFSETQRNKGNFPGRFSGRQFSNSRSEMNVSTLELGDSALYLCASSLTSGYNEQFFGPGTRLTVL.

V and J are TRBV2 and TRBJ2-7; tentatively, D is TRBD1 (6 bases). Per germline, CDR1 SNHLY and CDR2 FYNNEI. The germline V and J ends were trimmed by 5 bases and 0 bases, with 17 bases remaining between them. CDR3 size: 16 residues. CDR3 DNA sequence: TGTGCCAGCAGTCCTCCCCGAGGGGGTCGCTCCTACGAGCAGTACTTC. Its protein is CASSPPRGGRSYEQYF.

The chain combines TRBV11-2 with TRBJ2-7; 9 positions agree with TRBD2. The CDR3 sequence is 15 residues long. V lost 4 bases to trimming and J lost 5 bases; unmatched junction nucleotides: 9. Looked up from germline, CDR1 is SGHAT and CDR2 is FQNNGV. In DNA, the CDR3 is TGTGCCAGCAGCTGGGGACTAGCAGACCTTGACGAGCAGTACTTC. This encodes CASSWGLADLDEQYF.

Regarding this clone: The sample has other DNA sequences that encode this CDR3 too. The chain recombines TRBV5-8 with TRBJ1-2; possible D gene TRBD1, 6 bases. Trimming removed 1 base from V and 5 bases from J, with 6 bases in between. Per the germline V gene, CDR1 is SGHTS and CDR2 is YDEGEE. CDR3 length: 12 amino acids. This CDR3 is CASSLTGYGYTF. CDR3 DNA: TGTGCCAGCAGCTTGACAGGGTATGGCTACACCTTC.

The genes are TRBV6-5 and TRBJ2-1, with no clear D. CDR1 is MNHEY, CDR2 SVGAGI, per germline. CDR3 length: 15 residues. Trimming shortened V by 4 bases and J by 0 bases, and 10 bases separated the two germline ends. The CDR3 region has the DNA TGTGCCAGCAGTTTCGGCGAGAGCTCCTACAATGAGCAGTTCTTC. Encoded protein: CASSFGESSYNEQFF.

This rearrangement joins TRBV4-1 to TRBJ1-4; 8 nucleotides match TRBD1. Trimming at V came to 1 base and at J to 10 bases, leaving 2 bases not matched to a gene. The CDR3 extends over 13 amino acids. The germline V gene encodes CDR1 MGHRA and CDR2 YSYEKL. The CDR3 region has the DNA TGCGCCAGCAGCCAAGTGGGGACAGGAAAACTGTTTTTT. Its translation is CASSQVGTGKLFF.

This chain connects TRBV15 to TRBJ2-1; D is possibly TRBD2 (6 bases). CDR1 is LNHNV and CDR2 is YYDKDF in the germline V gene (reference sequence). The CDR3 contains 18 residues. V was clipped by 3 bases and J by 5 bases, with 23 bases between them. The CDR3 region is CATSSIFAPGLLHNEQFF. The CDR3 DNA reads as TGTGCCACCAGCAGTATCTTTGCTCCGGGACTTCTTCACAATGAGCAGTTCTTC.

The J gene is TRBJ2-1, the V gene TRBV4-2; D not resolved. V dropped 0 bases and J dropped 6 bases, with 12 bases sitting between them. The CDR3 has 15 amino acids. Germline V gene sequence: CDR1 LGHNA, CDR2 YNFKEQ. CDR3 sequence (DNA): TGTGCCAGCAGCCAAGATCTTGGAGTTGGCAATGAGCAGTTCTTC. Encoded protein: CASSQDLGVGNEQFF.

The chain joins TRBV11-3 to TRBJ2-5; 9 nucleotides match TRBD1. This CDR3 has 15 residues. CDR1 is SGHNT, CDR2 YENEEA, per germline. J gave up 1 base and V 6 bases, and 6 bases lay outside the gene matches. The CDR3 DNA reads as TGTGCCAGCAGTCAAGGGACAGGGATCCAAGAGACCCAGTACTTC. Protein: CASSQGTGIQETQYF.

The table lists this clone with a count of one. The sample has other DNA sequences that encode this CDR3 too. The gene calls are TRBV5-1 and TRBJ2-7; D tentatively reads TRBD1 or TRBD2 (5 bases each). Germline V gives CDR1 SGHRS, CDR2 YFSETQ. V gave up 0 bases and J gave up 1 base, with 8 bases separating them. CDR3 length: 14 residues. This CDR3 reads CASSLGGASYEQYF. CDR3 DNA sequence: TGCGCCAGCAGCTTGGGAGGGGCATCCTACGAGCAGTACTTC.

This clone was detected only a few times. The chain carries TRBV6-5 and TRBJ1-5, with D unresolved. The germline V gene encodes CDR1 MNHEY and CDR2 SVGAGI. The CDR3 has 14 amino acids. V was pared by 5 bases and J by 2 bases, with 10 bases between. CDR3 residues: CASSRLSGNQPQHF. In DNA, the CDR3 is TGTGCCAGCAGTCGCTTGAGCGGCAATCAGCCCCAGCATTTT.

As to this clone: Other DNA sequences in the sample encode the same CDR3. The rearrangement joins TRBV7-9 to TRBJ2-1, with D possibly being TRBD1 or TRBD2 (5 bases each). CDR3 length: 15 residues. The V end was cut by 3 bases, the J end by 0 bases, with 9 bases between. The V gene's germline CDR1 is SEHNR and CDR2 FQNEAQ (reference sequence). CDR3 in DNA: TGTGCCAGCAGCTTGGCAGGGAGCTCCTACAATGAGCAGTTCTTC. Protein product: CASSLAGSSYNEQFF.

The chain is built from TRBV6-1 and TRBJ1-4, with a tentative D call TRBD1 (5 bases). CDR3 length: 13 residues. The V end lost 9 bases, the J end lost 0 bases, and 8 bases lay between the germline ends. Germline V CDR1 and CDR2: MNHNS, SASEGT. The CDR3: CASGTATNEKLFF. The CDR3 DNA reads as TGTGCCAGTGGGACGGCAACTAATGAAAAACTGTTTTTT.